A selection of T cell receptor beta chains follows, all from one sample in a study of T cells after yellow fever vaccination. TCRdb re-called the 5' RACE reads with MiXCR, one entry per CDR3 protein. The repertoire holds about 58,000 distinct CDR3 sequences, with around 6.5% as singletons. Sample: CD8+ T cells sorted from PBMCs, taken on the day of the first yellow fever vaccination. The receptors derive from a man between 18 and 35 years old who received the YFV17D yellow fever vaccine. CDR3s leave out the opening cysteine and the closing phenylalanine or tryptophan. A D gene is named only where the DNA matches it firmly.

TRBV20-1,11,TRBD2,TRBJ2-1,SATSGGSYEQF
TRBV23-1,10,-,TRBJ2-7,ASYPRGDEQY
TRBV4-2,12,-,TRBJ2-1,ASSPGLRCNEQF
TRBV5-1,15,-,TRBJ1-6,ASSLAAGNSYNSPLH
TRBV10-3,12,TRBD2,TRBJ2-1,AIRKAGGLNEQF
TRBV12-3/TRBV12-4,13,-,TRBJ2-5,ASSEVGTLLETQY
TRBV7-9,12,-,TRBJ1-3,ASSRTGTGNTIY
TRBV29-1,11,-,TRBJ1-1,SVRSGGNTEAF
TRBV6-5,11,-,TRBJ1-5,ASSYTGRQPQH
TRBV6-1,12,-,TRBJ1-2,ASSFTGSGGGYT
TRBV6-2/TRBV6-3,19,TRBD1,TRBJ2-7,ASSYRQDGTGGESRSYEQY
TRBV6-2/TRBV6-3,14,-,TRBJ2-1,ASSLKRELRYNEQF
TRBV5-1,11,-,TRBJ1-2,ASSSPGLNGYT
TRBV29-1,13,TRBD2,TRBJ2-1,SVDRAGGPYNEQF
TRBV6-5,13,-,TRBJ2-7,ASSYSGGGAREQY
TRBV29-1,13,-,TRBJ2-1,SVEDGGLANNEQF
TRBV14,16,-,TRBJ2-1,ASSQDRGLLDSYNEQF
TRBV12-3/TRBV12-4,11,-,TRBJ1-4,ASSFEVDEKLF
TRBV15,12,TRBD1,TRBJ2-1,ATSGTTGEYEQF
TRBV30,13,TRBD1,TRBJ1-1,AWSVDPGGNTEAF
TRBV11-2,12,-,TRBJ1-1,ASSLTRWQTEAF
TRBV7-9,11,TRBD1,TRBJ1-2,ASSDRGTYGYT
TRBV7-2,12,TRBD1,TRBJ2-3,ASSLQGAGDTQY
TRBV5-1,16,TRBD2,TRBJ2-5,ASSSLTAGGLNAETQY
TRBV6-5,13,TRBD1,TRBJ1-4,ASSLWTGANEKLF
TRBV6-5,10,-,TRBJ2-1,ASSWDRGEQF
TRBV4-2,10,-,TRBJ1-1,ASGTESYEAF
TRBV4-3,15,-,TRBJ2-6,ASSPQGESSGANVLT
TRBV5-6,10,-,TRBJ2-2,ASSFSPGELF
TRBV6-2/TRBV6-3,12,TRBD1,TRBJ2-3,ASSEQGSVDTQY
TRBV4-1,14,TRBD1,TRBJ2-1,ASSPPLGQLYNEQF
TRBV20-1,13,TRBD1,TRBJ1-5,SAIDLGTGNQPQH
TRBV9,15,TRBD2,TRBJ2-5,ASSDSAGGEPQETQY
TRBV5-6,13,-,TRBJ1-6,ASSRDSSYNSPLH
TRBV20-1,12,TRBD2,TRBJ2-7,SARSSGDSYEQY
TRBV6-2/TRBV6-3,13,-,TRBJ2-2,ASSYRTADAGELF
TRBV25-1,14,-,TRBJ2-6,ASSGKHISGANVLT
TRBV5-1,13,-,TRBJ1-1,ASSLAADLNAEAF
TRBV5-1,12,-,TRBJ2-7,ASSSADTSYEQY
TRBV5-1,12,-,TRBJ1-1,ASSDAGQPAEAF
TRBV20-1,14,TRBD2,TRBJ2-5,SARGLAEVAEETQY
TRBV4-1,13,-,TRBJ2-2,ASSQAKGGPGELF
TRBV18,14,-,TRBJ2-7,ASSPSSGTEEAGQY
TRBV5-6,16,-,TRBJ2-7,ASSLEQGGWLSSYEQY
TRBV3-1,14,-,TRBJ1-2,ASSLKPGRNLYGYT
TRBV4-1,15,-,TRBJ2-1,ASSQVPMPPLVDEQF
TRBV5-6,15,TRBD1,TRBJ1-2,ASSPGTGKVSSNGYT
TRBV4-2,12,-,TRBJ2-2,ASSRNRETGELF
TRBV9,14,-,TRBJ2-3,ASSKAEAGVTDTQY
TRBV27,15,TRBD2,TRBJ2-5,ASSLPPSGGGRETQY
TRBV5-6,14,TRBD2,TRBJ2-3,ASSLELAGGTDTQY
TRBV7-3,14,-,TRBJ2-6,ASSTQQGPGANVLT
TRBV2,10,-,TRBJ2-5,ASRASRETQY
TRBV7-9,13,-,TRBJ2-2,ASSHPVGPDGELF
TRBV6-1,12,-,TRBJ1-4,ASSRTGEKEKLF
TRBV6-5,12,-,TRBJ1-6,ASGNRDYNSPLH
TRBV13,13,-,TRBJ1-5,ASSLGTGGGQPQH